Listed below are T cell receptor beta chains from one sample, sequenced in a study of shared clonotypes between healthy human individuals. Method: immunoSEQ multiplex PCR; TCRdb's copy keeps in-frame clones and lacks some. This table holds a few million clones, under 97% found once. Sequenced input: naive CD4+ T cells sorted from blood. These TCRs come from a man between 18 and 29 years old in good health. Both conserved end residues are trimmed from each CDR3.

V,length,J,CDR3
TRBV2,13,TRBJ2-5,ASSFGLAGGETQY
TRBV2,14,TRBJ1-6,ASSGGSGLYNSPLH
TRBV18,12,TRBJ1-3,ASSPGTSGNTIY
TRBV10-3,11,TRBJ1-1,AISETSGDQAF
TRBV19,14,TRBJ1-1,ASSTPPGQKNTEAF
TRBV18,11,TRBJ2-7,ASSLLASYEQY
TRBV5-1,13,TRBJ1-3,ASSLTGTGLNTIY
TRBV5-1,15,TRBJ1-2,ASSLATGTGGFYGYT
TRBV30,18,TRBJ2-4,AWSRWTPGVKEWAKNIQY
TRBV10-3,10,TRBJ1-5,AVRTGAEPQH
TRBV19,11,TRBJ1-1,ASKAGMNTEAF
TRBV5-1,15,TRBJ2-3,ASSLQPSGVSTDTQY
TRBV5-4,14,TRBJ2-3,ASSPQGGEGTDTQY
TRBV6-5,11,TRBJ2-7,ASRPSGTYEQY
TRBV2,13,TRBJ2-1,ASSELAASYNEQF
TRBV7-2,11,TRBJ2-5,ASSFEVLETQY
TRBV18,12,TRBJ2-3,ASSPSQGADTQY
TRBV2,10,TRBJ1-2,AITQGDYGYT
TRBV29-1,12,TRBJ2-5,SAGVGAVQETQY
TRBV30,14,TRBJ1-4,AWSTGGRGIGEKLF
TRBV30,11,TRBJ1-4,AWSVRVFEKLF
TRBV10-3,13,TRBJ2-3,AISEGPHREDTQY
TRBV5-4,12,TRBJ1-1,ASSLETGRTEAF
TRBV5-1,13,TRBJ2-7,ASSAGVGATYEQY
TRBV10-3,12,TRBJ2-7,AISESGRTYEQY
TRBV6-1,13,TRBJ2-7,ASTPPGVGLDEQY
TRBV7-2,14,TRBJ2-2,ASSGLSSANTGELF
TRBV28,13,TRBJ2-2,ASIRGGQNTGELF
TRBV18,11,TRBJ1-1,ASSPKGNTEAF
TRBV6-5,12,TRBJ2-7,ASSYVPGTEEQY
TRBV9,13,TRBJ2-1,ASSRLEGVYNEQF
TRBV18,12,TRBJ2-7,ASSRGQDTYEQY
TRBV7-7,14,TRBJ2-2,ASSLAGGPGTGELF
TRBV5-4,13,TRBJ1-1,ASSLVGQPNTEAF
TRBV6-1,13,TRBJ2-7,ASSGNLAASYEQY
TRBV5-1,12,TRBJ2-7,ASTLGQTSYEQY
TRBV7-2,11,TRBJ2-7,ASSPGPRYEQY
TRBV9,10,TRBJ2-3,ASSALQDTQY
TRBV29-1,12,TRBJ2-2,SVGLAGTTGELF
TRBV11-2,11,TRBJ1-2,ASSQGQGYGYT
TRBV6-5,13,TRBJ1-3,ASSYGQNSGNTIY
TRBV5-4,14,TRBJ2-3,ASNVRDRGGTDTQY
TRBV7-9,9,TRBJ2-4,ASSFDGTPY
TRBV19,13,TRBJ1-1,ASSNRRDRAPEAF